The entry below gives a single T cell receptor beta chain sequence along with its context. Cohorts were based on clinical histories the participants reported. The CDR3 sequence is 16 residues long. V lost 0 bases and J lost 2; bases outside the gene matches: 7. Germline assignment: CDR1 GTSNPN and CDR2 SVGIG (reference sequence). The authors' processing: Amplification from reference gene primers served as the basis for estimated nucleated cell counts. Clones were read by immunoSEQ multiplex PCR, and TCRdb kept only the in-frame ones, dropping some. V, J and clone size are those of that table, while D and trimming were read from the DNA. The sample consists of about 160,000 clones, around 84% of them appearing once. This entry is derived from a study of blood T cell repertoires in COVID-19. About the research overall: Some COVID-19 samples were acute and others convalescent; all came from the United States, Italy and Spain. Nucleic acid was either cDNA or gDNA, and it came from T cells, B-cell-depleted T cells, or PBMCs.

The sample consisted of PBMCs or T cells enriched from blood (not recorded which). The chain recombines TRBV30 with TRBJ1-2, with 9 bases that match TRBD1. The source is a man aged 50 to 60 who had recovered from COVID-19. In DNA form, the CDR3 reads TGTGCCTGGAGTGTAGGGGACAGGGCCACCAACTATGGCTACACCTTC. It encodes CAWSVGDRATNYGYTF.